The 6 T cell receptor beta chains below come from one sample, sequenced in a study of CD4 T cells in relation to SARS-CoV-2 and coronaviruses. CD4+ T cells from unexposed donors were obtained before the COVID-19 pandemic (2011-2018). Only in-frame clones appear in the TCRdb table, and some are missing; sequencing was by immunoSEQ multiplex PCR. The sample includes around 69,000 clones, approximately 94% of them seen just once. Sample: naive CD4+ T cells from PBMCs. The subset denotes: naive CD4+ T cells isolated by negative enrichment. The receptors stem from a human donor in good health.

The V call is TRBV3-1 (or the pseudogene TRBV3-2), the J call TRBJ1-1; possible D gene TRBD1, 5 bases. The CDR3 has 14 amino acids. Germline loops: CDR1 LGHDT, CDR2 YNNKEL (reference sequence). V was shortened by 2 bases and J by 4 bases, with 11 bases between the two germline ends. Here the CDR3 DNA reads TGTGCCAGCAGCCAAAGCGCGGGGGGCACTGAAGCTTTCTTT. It codes for CASSQSAGGTEAFF.

The rearrangement links TRBV2 to TRBJ2-1; TRBD2 might be the D (5 bases). V lost 4 bases to trimming and J lost 10 bases, with 8 bases between them. There are 11 residues in the CDR3. Germline CDR1 is SNHLY and CDR2 is FYNNEI. The CDR3 bases are TGTGCCAGCAGTGTTATAGCGGAGCAGTTCTTC. Its protein product is CASSVIAEQFF.

V and J are TRBV6-5 and TRBJ2-7, with 7 bases identical to TRBD1. V dropped 6 bases and J dropped 7; count of bases not matched to a gene: 12. This CDR3 spans 14 amino acids. Per germline, CDR1 MNHEY and CDR2 SVGAGI. Here the CDR3 DNA reads TGTGCCAGCAGGACCGGTACAGGGGCTCATGAGCAGTACTTC. Encoded protein: CASRTGTGAHEQYF.

The chain links TRBV6-6 to TRBJ2-3, with 9 bases fitting TRBD1. CDR1 and CDR2 (germline): MNHNY, SVGAGI (reference sequence). With 5 bases clipped from V and 6 bases from J, the junction kept 6 bases outside the gene matches. CDR3 length: 14 amino acids. The CDR3, as DNA: TGTGCCAGCAGTGCCGGACAGGGGTGGGATACGCAGTATTTT. Translated: CASSAGQGWDTQYF.

J is TRBJ2-1 and V is TRBV18, with 10 bases aligning to TRBD1. Germline V gives CDR1 KGHSH, CDR2 LQKENI. V lost 2 bases and J lost 8; bases outside the gene matches: 9. The CDR3 spans 16 residues. CDR3 loop: CASSPGAGQGRDEQFF. The CDR3 DNA is TGTGCCAGCTCACCAGGCGCGGGACAGGGGCGCGATGAGCAGTTCTTC.

This clone appeared a single time. The rearrangement joins TRBV20-1 to TRBJ2-3; D is uncertain. Looked up from germline, CDR1 is DFQATT and CDR2 is SNEGSKA (reference sequence). This CDR3 is built from 11 residues. Trimming stripped 1 base from V and 6 bases from J, with 5 bases between. The CDR3 bases are TGCAGTGCTAGAGCGGGTGATACGCAGTATTTT. This encodes CSARAGDTQYF.